Listed below are T cell receptor beta chains from one sample, sequenced in a study of control samples from healthy donors and cancer patients. Assay: immunoSEQ multiplex PCR; the TCRdb copy retains only in-frame clones and omits some. The repertoire consists of tens of thousands of clones, with approximately 93% occurring once and the leading ten covering over 1%. The sequencing sample was made of PBMCs. These receptors were taken from a woman between 40 and 55 years old with lung cancer. Both conserved end residues are part of each CDR3. Fields, in order: clone size, V gene, J gene, D gene, CDR3 DNA, CDR3 protein. The D gene is left open where the match is weak. The size entry is marked missing in some rows and otherwise reads once, few, many or a size class.

.	TRBV14	TRBJ2-5	.	TGTGCCAGCAGCTCCCTCGGGCAAGAGACCCAGTACTTC	CASSSLGQETQYF
.	TRBV2	TRBJ2-5	.	TGTGCCAGCAGTCCCGGACTCGAAGAGACCCAGTACTTC	CASSPGLEETQYF
.	TRBV11-2	TRBJ1-1	.	TGTGCCAGCAGCTTAGATACGTGGGGAGCGGGAGATGAAGCTTTCTTT	CASSLDTWGAGDEAFF
.	TRBV2	TRBJ1-3	.	TGTGCCAGCAACGAGGGAACTGGAAACACCATATATTTT	CASNEGTGNTIYF
.	TRBV5-6	TRBJ1-3	.	TGTGCCAGCAGCTTTAGGACCGCCGGAAACACCATATATTTT	CASSFRTAGNTIYF
.	TRBV30	TRBJ2-3	.	TGTGCCTGGAACTTCGGGGGCACAGATACGCAGTATTTT	CAWNFGGTDTQYF
.	TRBV10-3	TRBJ1-2	.	TGTGCCATCAGTGCTGGGGGCAACTATGGCTACACCTTC	CAISAGGNYGYTF
.	TRBV6-5	TRBJ1-1	TRBD1	TGTGCCAGCAGTCCCAACAGGGGGCTCACTGAAGCTTTCTTT	CASSPNRGLTEAFF
.	TRBV5-8	TRBJ1-6	TRBD1	TGTGCCAGCAGCGTTGAGACAGGGGGCTGGTCACCCCTCCACTTT	CASSVETGGWSPLHF
.	TRBV7-3	TRBJ1-2	.	TGTGCCAGCTCCCCGGGGGAGGTGAGCTATGGCTACACCTTC	CASSPGEVSYGYTF
.	TRBV9	TRBJ2-7	TRBD1	TGTGCCAGCAGCCCGGGACAGGGACCCTACGAGCAGTACTTC	CASSPGQGPYEQYF
.	TRBV5-4	TRBJ2-7	TRBD1	TGTGCCAGCAGTCGGACAGGGGACTCCTACGAGCAGTACTTC	CASSRTGDSYEQYF
.	TRBV18	TRBJ1-2	.	TGTGCCAGCTCACCTAAGGGTAACTATGGCTACACCTTC	CASSPKGNYGYTF
.	TRBV3-1/TRBV3-2	TRBJ2-5	TRBD1	TGTGCCAGCAGCCAAGACCGGGACAGGGTTCAAGAGACCCAGTACTTC	CASSQDRDRVQETQYF
.	TRBV7-2	TRBJ2-5	TRBD2	TGTGCCAGCAGCCCGCGGCGGGGGGGCAAGGAGACCCAGTACTTC	CASSPRRGGKETQYF
few	TRBV29-1	TRBJ2-7	TRBD1	TGCAGCGTTGGACAGGGGAGGATGAACGAGCAGTACTTC	CSVGQGRMNEQYF
.	TRBV2	TRBJ2-3	TRBD2	TGTGCCAGCAGACCGGGGACTAGCGCATACACAGATACGCAGTATTTT	CASRPGTSAYTDTQYF
.	TRBV6-1	TRBJ1-5	TRBD1	TGTGCCAGCAGTGAAGTATTGGACAGGGGGGTGGGCCATCAGCCCCAGCATTTT	CASSEVLDRGVGHQPQHF
.	TRBV4-1	TRBJ1-5	.	TGCGCCAGCAGCCCGGACTACAATCAGCCCCAGCATTTT	CASSPDYNQPQHF
once	TRBV5-1	TRBJ2-1	TRBD2	TGCGCCAGCAGCTTGATTAGCGGGGGGGCTCGGGATGAGCAGTTCTTC	CASSLISGGARDEQFF
.	TRBV5-4	TRBJ1-2	.	TGTGCCAGCAGAGAACAGGGTAGTATCTATGGCTACACCTTC	CASREQGSIYGYTF
.	TRBV27	TRBJ2-5	.	TGTGCCAGCAGTTTAGTGCCCCTCTCGGGACCTGTCGAGACCCAGTACTTC	CASSLVPLSGPVETQYF
once	TRBV21-1	TRBJ1-1	.	TGTGCCAGCAGCAAATGGCTAGGTGGGTGGAGGAACACTGAAGCTTTCTTT	CASSKWLGGWRNTEAFF
few	TRBV4-1	TRBJ1-1	.	TGCGCCAGCAGCCAAGAGCTACAGGGAGATTGGGACACTGAAGCTTTCTTT	CASSQELQGDWDTEAFF
.	TRBV28	TRBJ2-7	TRBD1	TGTGCCAGCAGTTTACGGGACAGCTACTACGAGCAGTACTTC	CASSLRDSYYEQYF
.	TRBV7-6	TRBJ2-1	.	TGTGCCAGCACCTCTCCCCAAAAGGGTGATGAGCAGTTCTTC	CASTSPQKGDEQFF
.	TRBV19	TRBJ2-7	.	TGTGCCAGTAGTCCGGGACCCACATTGGGGGAGCAGTACTTC	CASSPGPTLGEQYF
.	TRBV28	TRBJ2-1	TRBD2	TGTGCCAGCAGTTTACTCGGGCTAGCGGGGGGCCAGGCCTACAATGAGCAGTTCTTC	CASSLLGLAGGQAYNEQFF
.	TRBV25-1	TRBJ1-6	.	TGTGCCAGCAGTGGTAGGGTGGGTTCACCCCTCCACTTT	CASSGRVGSPLHF
once	TRBV27	TRBJ2-2	TRBD2	TGTGCCAGCAAGGAGCGGGGGGGAGGTAACACCGGGGAGCTGTTTTTT	CASKERGGGNTGELFF
.	TRBV15	TRBJ2-7	.	TGTGCCACCAGCAGAGATCGGTTCTTCCACGAGCAGTACTTC	CATSRDRFFHEQYF
.	TRBV3-1/TRBV3-2	TRBJ2-3	.	TGTGCCAGCAGCCAAAGAACAGATACGCAGTATTTT	CASSQRTDTQYF
.	TRBV9	TRBJ2-7	.	TGTGCCAGCAGCGCCCAGGACTCGAGCTCCTACGAGCAGTACTTC	CASSAQDSSSYEQYF
.	TRBV18	TRBJ2-7	.	TGTGCCAGCTCATCACTCTTGGACGGCCCCTACGAGCAGTACTTC	CASSSLLDGPYEQYF
.	TRBV2	TRBJ2-3	.	TGTGCCAGCAGTGTGGGCCCGGATACGCAGTATTTT	CASSVGPDTQYF
.	TRBV5-1	TRBJ2-1	.	TGCGCCAGCAGCCTTGGACTGGACAATGAGCAGTTCTTC	CASSLGLDNEQFF
.	TRBV4-1	TRBJ1-6	.	TGCGCCAGCAGCCAAGAAGACAGACATAATTCACCCCTCCACTTT	CASSQEDRHNSPLHF
few	TRBV24-1	TRBJ2-3	TRBD2	TGTGCCACCAGTGATTTGCAGGGACTAGAAGCCCATCGCAGCACAGATACGCAGTATTTT	CATSDLQGLEAHRSTDTQYF
.	TRBV19	TRBJ2-1	TRBD2	TGTGCCATCCACGCCCAAGCGGGGGGGCCCCCCCGTGAGCAGTTCTTC	CAIHAQAGGPPREQFF
once	TRBV5-6	TRBJ1-2	.	TGTGCCAGCAGCCTGTCCTATGGCTACACCTTC	CASSLSYGYTF
.	TRBV3-1/TRBV3-2	TRBJ2-7	.	TGTGCCAGCAGCCCACCTACCGGGACGGTTTACGAGCAGTACTTC	CASSPPTGTVYEQYF
.	TRBV19	TRBJ2-2	.	TGTGCCAGTAGTATGACCCCACGGACCGGGGAGCTGTTTTTT	CASSMTPRTGELFF
few	TRBV4-2	TRBJ2-7	TRBD1	TGTGCCAGCAGCCAAGATCGCGGACAGGGGTTTAGCGAGCAGTACTTC	CASSQDRGQGFSEQYF
.	TRBV7-2	TRBJ2-7	.	TGTGCCAGCAGTCTAGGGCTTTCCTCCTACGAGCAGTACTTC	CASSLGLSSYEQYF
.	TRBV5-1	TRBJ1-4	TRBD1	TGCGCCAGCAGCTTGGAACCACCGACAGGGGGCTTCGAAAAACTGTTTTTT	CASSLEPPTGGFEKLFF
.	TRBV19	TRBJ1-1	.	TGTGCCAGTAGTTCCTGGATGGGGGTTGTGAACACTGAAGCTTTCTTT	CASSSWMGVVNTEAFF
.	TRBV19	TRBJ1-5	TRBD1	TGTGCCAGTAGGGCGACAGGGGGCGGGAAGCCCCAGCATTTT	CASRATGGGKPQHF
.	TRBV6-5	TRBJ1-1	.	TGTGCCACTGGCCAGACAGCGAACACTGAAGCTTTCTTT	CATGQTANTEAFF
few	TRBV5-6	TRBJ1-2	.	TGTGCCAGCAGCTCCTCCAGACGTCCTGGCTACACCTTC	CASSSSRRPGYTF
.	TRBV5-1	TRBJ2-3	.	TGCGCCAGCAGCTTGAGTACCTCACACACAGATACGCAGTATTTT	CASSLSTSHTDTQYF
.	TRBV11-2	TRBJ1-4	TRBD1	TGTGCCAGCAGCTTAGTTGGGACAGGGGTAAGGGAAAAACTGTTTTTT	CASSLVGTGVREKLFF
.	TRBV30	TRBJ1-4	.	TGTGCCTGGACGGTGAGGGGGAATGAAAAACTGTTTTTT	CAWTVRGNEKLFF
.	TRBV19	TRBJ1-1	.	TGTGCCAGTAGTATATGTGAGGGAGAATGCACTGAAGCTTTCTTT	CASSICEGECTEAFF
few	TRBV27	TRBJ2-7	.	TGTGCCAGCAGTTTTGATACCTCCTACGAGCAGTACTTC	CASSFDTSYEQYF
.	TRBV29-1	TRBJ1-2	TRBD1	TGCAGCGTTCCTCGGGGGACAGAGTATGGCTACACCTTC	CSVPRGTEYGYTF
.	TRBV28	TRBJ2-5	.	TGTGCCAGCAGTTCTCGACAGCTATACCAAGAGACCCAGTACTTC	CASSSRQLYQETQYF
.	TRBV6-5	TRBJ2-7	TRBD1	TGTGCCAGCAGATTAGGGACAGGGTTCTACGAGCAGTACTTC	CASRLGTGFYEQYF
.	TRBV27	TRBJ2-2	.	TGTGCCAGCAGTACACTTCCCGGGCCCTCATATGGAAACACCGGGGAGCTGTTTTTT	CASSTLPGPSYGNTGELFF